These 32 T cell receptor beta chains originate from one sample sequenced in a study of blood T cell repertoires in COVID-19. Clones were read by immunoSEQ multiplex PCR, and TCRdb kept only the in-frame ones, dropping some. The profile shows approximately 130,000 clones, 83% of them singletons. The sample taken for sequencing was PBMCs or T cells enriched from blood (not recorded which). These receptors were taken from a man younger than 40 who had recovered from COVID-19.

The genes are TRBV15 and TRBJ1-2, with 7 bases lining up with TRBD1. This CDR3 has 16 amino acids. Germline loops: CDR1 LNHNV, CDR2 YYDKDF (reference sequence). With 6 bases clipped from V and 5 bases from J, the junction kept 15 bases outside the gene matches. This CDR3 is CATRRTGAHSKYGYTF. CDR3 DNA sequence: TGTGCCACCAGGAGGACAGGAGCGCATTCAAAGTATGGCTACACCTTC.

The rearrangement joins TRBV19 to TRBJ2-3; D is ambiguous. Germline CDR1 LNHDA, CDR2 SQIVND (reference sequence). Trimming removed 7 bases from V and 2 bases from J, with 10 bases in between. The CDR3 runs 13 residues. The CDR3 is CASMAENTDTQYF. Here the CDR3 DNA reads TGTGCCAGTATGGCCGAAAACACAGATACGCAGTATTTT.

This clone has a handful of counts. CDR3 bases: TGTGCCAGCAGTGAAGGGACAGGGGTGGAGACCCAGTACTTC. This encodes CASSEGTGVETQYF. V is TRBV6-1 and J is TRBJ2-5, with 9 bases identical to TRBD1. The J segment lost 5 bases and the V segment lost 1 base, leaving 2 bases of the junction unmatched. The germline V gene encodes CDR1 MNHNS and CDR2 SASEGT. The length of the CDR3 is 14 residues.

The V and J genes are TRBV7-8 and TRBJ1-4; 10 bases are shared with TRBD1. V was clipped by 5 bases and J by 7 bases; unmatched bases: 4. Germline V gives CDR1 SGHVS, CDR2 FQNEAQ. The CDR3 sequence is 14 residues long. The CDR3 sequence: CASSPGQGSEKLFF. The CDR3 DNA is TGTGCCAGCAGCCCGGGACAGGGGTCTGAAAAACTGTTTTTT.

The V call is TRBV19, the J call TRBJ2-1; D is possibly TRBD1 (6 bases). Trimming removed 7 bases at V and 5 bases at J, with 24 bases between. The germline CDR1 and CDR2 sequences are LNHDA and SQIVND (reference sequence). The CDR3 is made up of 17 amino acids. CDR3 in amino acids: CASTPGHLRVGNNEQFF. In DNA, the CDR3 is TGTGCCAGTACCCCGGGACACCTACGTGTGGGGAACAATGAGCAGTTCTTC.

The chain has TRBV10-3 and TRBJ1-2; D is uncertain. Per germline, CDR1 ENHRY and CDR2 SYGVKD. The CDR3 length is 14 residues. The V end was cut by 5 bases, the J end by 7 bases, with 17 bases between. DNA for the CDR3: TGTGCCATCAGTCCTTCAGAGGGATTAGGTGGCTACACCTTC. Translated, it gives CAISPSEGLGGYTF.

The gene calls are TRBV15 and TRBJ2-7, with D possibly TRBD1 on 6 matching bases. CDR3 length equals 14 residues. CDR1 and CDR2 from the germline V gene are LNHNV and YYDKDF (reference sequence). V lost 0 bases and J 5 bases, leaving 11 bases between the germline ends. The CDR3, as DNA: TGTGCCACCAGCAGAGATGAAGGGGGTAACGAGCAGTACTTC. Residues: CATSRDEGGNEQYF. The complete variable domain, with remaining parts taken from reference TRBV15 and TRBJ2-7, reads DAMVIQNPRYQVTQFGKPVTLSCSQTLNHNVMYWYQQKSSQAPKLLFHYYDKDFNNEADTPDNFQSRRPNTSFCFLDIRSPGLGDTAMYLCATSRDEGGNEQYFGPGTRLTVT.

This chain links TRBV10-2 with TRBJ1-6, with 11 bases aligning to TRBD1. Unmatched junction bases numbered 5, after V lost 7 bases and J lost 9 bases. The CDR3 sequence is 14 residues long. Looked up from germline, CDR1 is WSHSY and CDR2 is SAAADI. CDR3 DNA: TGCGCCAGCACCTGGGGGACAGGGGGTTCACCCCTCCACTTT. Translated, it gives CASTWGTGGSPLHF.

This chain links TRBV7-9 with TRBJ1-6; D unresolved. From germline, CDR1 is SEHNR and CDR2 FQNEAQ (reference sequence). Trimming shortened V by 1 base and J by 13 bases, and 11 bases separated the two germline ends. The CDR3 runs 13 residues. The CDR3 sequence is CASSLEEGSPLHF. CDR3 sequence (DNA): TGTGCCAGCAGCTTAGAAGAGGGCTCTCCCCTCCACTTT.

The chain combines TRBV30 with TRBJ1-5; 7 bases match TRBD1. The CDR3 is 15 amino acids. J was trimmed by 1 base and V by 3 bases; bases with no gene match: 6. Germline V gene lookup returns CDR1 GTSNPN and CDR2 SVGIG (reference sequence). DNA for the CDR3: TGTGCCTGGAGCCAAACAGGGGTAAGCAATCAGCCCCAGCATTTT. It is translated as CAWSQTGVSNQPQHF.

This clone was recorded once. The CDR3 is CASSARTSENNEQFF. The CDR3 DNA reads TGTGCCAGCAGCGCCAGGACTAGCGAGAACAATGAGCAGTTCTTC. The chain uses TRBV11-2 and TRBJ2-1, with 9 bases lining up with TRBD2. V was pared by 5 bases and J by 5 bases, with 7 bases of the junction left unmatched. From germline, CDR1 is SGHAT and CDR2 FQNNGV. The CDR3 is 15 residues long.

The chain recombines TRBV7-9 with TRBJ2-7, with TRBD2 matching 14 bases. This CDR3 contains 15 residues. Germline values: CDR1 SEHNR, CDR2 FQNEAQ (reference sequence). Trimming at V came to 4 bases and at J to 7 bases, leaving 6 bases not matched to a gene. The CDR3 nucleotides are TGTGCCAGCAGCTCCTTTGGACTAGCGGGAGGTGAGCAGTACTTC. This encodes CASSSFGLAGGEQYF.

V usage is TRBV2 and J usage is TRBJ1-3, with D tentatively TRBD1 (6 bases). The CDR3 extends over 12 amino acids. Germline V lookup: CDR1 SNHLY, CDR2 FYNNEI. The V end lost 6 bases, the J end lost 4 bases, and 7 bases lay between the germline ends. CDR3 bases: TGTGCCAGCAGAGGGGGAGGAAACACCATATATTTT. This encodes CASRGGGNTIYF.

Only a few counts were recorded for this clone. The CDR3 here is CASSPARESEQYF. Here the CDR3 DNA reads TGTGCCAGCAGTCCGGCGCGGGAGTCCGAGCAGTACTTC. V and J are TRBV2 and TRBJ2-7; 7 bases match TRBD2. With V trimmed by 5 bases and J by 6 bases, 7 bases remained unmatched. The CDR3 loop spans 13 amino acids. CDR1 and CDR2 (germline): SNHLY, FYNNEI.

The chain combines TRBV29-1 with TRBJ2-5; 8 positions agree with TRBD2. Germline CDR1 and CDR2: SQVTM and ANQGSEA. The CDR3 is 14 amino acids. The junction had 7 bases not matched to a gene; V was cut back by 3 bases and J by 4 bases. Written as DNA, the CDR3 is TGCAGCGTTGACCCAACTAGCGGTGGAGAGACCCAGTACTTC. Translating it yields CSVDPTSGGETQYF.

V is TRBV27 and J is TRBJ1-5; TRBD1 matches at 7 bases. In germline, CDR1 is MNHEY, CDR2 SMNVEV (reference sequence). The CDR3 spans 14 residues. The trim removed 5 bases at V and 3 bases at J, leaving 4 bases unmatched. CDR3 loop: CASSDRALNQPQHF. The CDR3 nucleotides are TGTGCCAGCAGTGACAGGGCCCTCAATCAGCCCCAGCATTTT.

The V call is TRBV7-6, the J call TRBJ1-4; 9 bases align to TRBD1. Germline lookup yields CDR1 SGHVS and CDR2 FNYEAQ. The CDR3 consists of 14 residues. V shed 5 bases, J shed 5 bases, and the junction held 3 bases outside the gene matches. CDR3 coding DNA: TGTGCCAGCAGCCCGGGACAGGGAAATGAAAAACTGTTTTTT. Protein sequence: CASSPGQGNEKLFF. The full variable domain, with the rest looked up from reference TRBV7-6 and TRBJ1-4, is GAGVSQSPRYKVTKRGQDVALRCDPISGHVSLYWYRQALGQGPEFLTYFNYEAQQDKSGLPNDRFSAERPEGSISTLTIQRTEQRDSAMYRCASSPGQGNEKLFFGSGTQLSVL.

This chain joins TRBV30 and TRBJ2-5; possibly TRBD2 for D (6 bases). The V gene's germline CDR1 is GTSNPN and CDR2 SVGIG (reference sequence). The CDR3 runs to 13 residues. V was shortened by 5 bases and J by 2 bases, with 12 bases between the two germline ends. The CDR3 DNA follows: TGTGCCTGGGGGGCTAGCGCGCAAGAGACCCAGTACTTC. The encoded protein is CAWGASAQETQYF.

The rearrangement joins TRBV29-1 to TRBJ2-1, with TRBD1 matching over 7 bases. Looked up from germline, CDR1 is SQVTM and CDR2 is ANQGSEA. V was clipped by 7 bases and J by 0 bases; unmatched bases: 12. The CDR3 is made up of 16 amino acids. DNA for the CDR3: TGCAGCGCCTATACAGGGGAAGGACACTCCTACAATGAGCAGTTCTTC. Its translation is CSAYTGEGHSYNEQFF.

The rearrangement links TRBV9 to TRBJ2-3; 14 bases agree with TRBD2. There are 17 residues in the CDR3. V trimming: 4 bases; J trimming: 0 bases; junction bases outside the gene matches: 4. The germline CDR1 and CDR2 sequences are SGDLS and YYNGEE. The DNA of the CDR3 is TGTGCCAGCAGCTTTGGACTAGCGGGGGGAAGCACAGATACGCAGTATTTT. It codes for CASSFGLAGGSTDTQYF.

The DNA of the CDR3 is TGTGCCAGCGGGTCAACTAGGGGGCGGGACACCTTC. Protein: CASGSTRGRDTF. This sequence joins TRBV27 and TRBJ1-2, with TRBD1 matching 7 bases. J was trimmed by 12 bases and V by 8 bases; bases with no gene match: 12. The CDR3 contains 12 residues. Germline V gene data show CDR1 as MNHEY and CDR2 as SMNVEV (reference sequence).

J is TRBJ2-3 and V is TRBV5-1; 7 nucleotides align to TRBD1. CDR1 and CDR2 (germline): SGHRS, YFSETQ. CDR3 length: 15 amino acids. J was trimmed by 1 base and V by 4 bases; bases with no gene match: 6. The CDR3 spells CASSVLGGRTDTQYF. CDR3 nucleotide sequence: TGCGCCAGCAGCGTCCTAGGGGGCCGCACAGATACGCAGTATTTT.

The chain has TRBV2 and TRBJ2-1, with 8 nucleotides matching TRBD1. Trimming at V came to 5 bases and at J to 10 bases, leaving 7 bases not matched to a gene. Germline V gene lookup returns CDR1 SNHLY and CDR2 FYNNEI. The CDR3 contains 13 residues. The CDR3 sequence is CASSTTGEDEQFF. CDR3 nucleotides: TGTGCCAGCAGTACGACAGGGGAAGACGAGCAGTTCTTC.

The gene calls are TRBV6-5 and TRBJ2-2; the D gene is possibly TRBD1 (6 bases). CDR3 size: 14 residues. Germline V gene lookup returns CDR1 MNHEY and CDR2 SVGAGI. Deletions cut 2 bases from V and 7 bases from J, with 11 bases between. CDR3 in amino acids: CASSYPGAFGELFF. The CDR3 DNA reads as TGTGCCAGCAGTTACCCAGGGGCCTTCGGGGAGCTGTTTTTT.

The V and J genes are TRBV24-1 and TRBJ2-3; 12 bases fit TRBD1. CDR1 and CDR2 from the germline V gene are KGHDR and SFDVKD. V lost 7 bases and J lost 1; bases outside the gene matches: 2. This CDR3 is built from 15 residues. The CDR3 is CATSGTGGGTDTQYF. The CDR3 region has the DNA TGTGCCACCAGCGGGACAGGGGGCGGCACAGATACGCAGTATTTT.

The CDR3 sequence: CASSEQGDNNSPLHF. CDR3 coding DNA: TGTGCCAGCAGTGAACAGGGGGATAATAATTCACCCCTCCACTTT. The J gene is TRBJ1-6, the V gene TRBV2; 7 nucleotides line up with TRBD1. With V trimmed by 2 bases and J by 5 bases, 3 bases remained unmatched. This CDR3 is 15 amino acids long. The germline V gene has CDR1 SNHLY and CDR2 FYNNEI.

V and J are TRBV2 and TRBJ2-7; 7 positions match TRBD1. Germline V CDR1 and CDR2: SNHLY, FYNNEI. Trimming at V came to 1 base and at J to 6 bases, leaving 6 bases not matched to a gene. The CDR3 contains 14 residues. CDR3 coding DNA: TGTGCCAGCAGTGAAGGTGACAGGGTGGGCGAGCAGTACTTC. Protein: CASSEGDRVGEQYF.

J is TRBJ2-5 and V is TRBV3-1 (or the pseudogene TRBV3-2); 9 positions match TRBD2. Germline assignment: CDR1 LGHDT and CDR2 YNNKEL (reference sequence). The V segment lost 5 bases and the J segment 0 bases; nucleotides outside the gene matches: 7. This CDR3 contains 16 residues. In nucleotides, the CDR3 is TGTGCCAGCAGCACCCATGCGGGGGGGAACCAAGAGACCCAGTACTTC. It codes for CASSTHAGGNQETQYF.

The chain is built from TRBV3-1 (or the pseudogene TRBV3-2) and TRBJ2-1, with 11 nucleotides matching TRBD1. The germline gives CDR1 LGHDT, CDR2 YNNKEL (reference sequence). The CDR3 has 13 amino acids. V gave up 6 bases and J gave up 6 bases; unmatched junction bases: 1. This chain's CDR3 is CASSGTGGNEQFF. The CDR3 bases are TGTGCCAGCAGTGGGACAGGGGGCAATGAGCAGTTCTTC.

The chain links TRBV27 to TRBJ2-1; 9 bases match TRBD2. The germline V gene encodes CDR1 MNHEY and CDR2 SMNVEV (reference sequence). The CDR3 spans 16 residues. The J segment lost 0 bases and the V segment lost 4 bases, leaving 4 bases of the junction unmatched. The CDR3 region has the DNA TGTGCCAGCAGTTCATCACTAGCGGGCTCCTACAATGAGCAGTTCTTC. This gives the protein CASSSSLAGSYNEQFF.

This chain connects TRBV2 to TRBJ2-7, with 7 bases matching TRBD1. V was pared by 4 bases and J by 2 bases, with 5 bases of the junction left unmatched. Germline V lookup: CDR1 SNHLY, CDR2 FYNNEI. The CDR3 totals 14 residues. CDR3 DNA: TGTGCCAGCAGTGGACAGGGCAGCGCCTACGAGCAGTACTTC. It codes for CASSGQGSAYEQYF. Complete variable domain (other parts from reference TRBV2 and TRBJ2-7): EPEVTQTPSHQVTQMGQEVILRCVPISNHLYFYWYRQILGQKVEFLVSFYNNEISEKSEIFDDQFSVERPDGSNFTLKIRSTKLEDSAMYFCASSGQGSAYEQYFGPGTRLTVT.

The genes are TRBV28 and TRBJ2-2, with 8 bases fitting TRBD1. Per germline, CDR1 MDHEN and CDR2 SYDVKM. This CDR3 spans 12 amino acids. Unmatched junction bases numbered 6, after V lost 10 bases and J lost 8 bases. In DNA form, the CDR3 reads TGTGCCATCCGACAGGGGCGGGGGGAGCTGTTTTTT. Protein sequence: CAIRQGRGELFF.